The source of this T cell receptor (beta chain) is a study of T cell responses to AZD1222 COVID-19 vaccine. Study-wide findings and caveats: Baseline seropositives among AZD1222 recipients totaled only five or six. With dominance at 160-218 and 743-854, vaccine-associated CD4 TCRs spanned spike.

Here immunoSEQ multiplex PCR was the method, and the copy in TCRdb shows in-frame clones only, minus some. The sample contains about 120,000 clones, approximately 90% of which appear only once. This CDR3 has 14 residues. This clone showed up just a few times. Its target is not known. The chain carries TRBV12-2 and TRBJ1-5. TRBV12-2 counts as a pseudogene. The receptor's source is an adult in good health. The sequencing here drew on peripheral blood, taken on day 0 of AZD1222 vaccination. The CDR3 spells CASRREDSNQPQHF. The CDR3 DNA reads as TGTGCAAGTCGCCGCGAGGATAGCAATCAGCCCCAGCATTTT.